This T cell receptor (beta chain) was observed in a study of identical twins. TCRdb re-analysed the 5' RACE reads in MiXCR, keeping a single row per CDR3 protein. Among roughly 190,000 distinct CDR3 sequences, about 15% were seen once, and the ten largest hold 40%. The CDR3 sequence is 18 residues long. Trimming shortened V by 1 base and J by 3 bases, and 22 bases separated the two germline ends. Germline assignment: CDR1 SQVTM and CDR2 ANQGSEA. These data also featured in a second study, about T cells expressing NK-cell markers. That work contributes: Each of about six donors carried dominant NKG2C+ clonotypes accounting for roughly 1.0-7.5% of CD8+ T cells.

The sequencing sample was made of CD8+ T cells sorted from blood. V usage is TRBV29-1 and J usage is TRBJ2-1; D uncertain. The TCR sequence derives from a woman between 18 and 30 years old in good health. The DNA of the CDR3 is TGCAGCGTTGAAGGGGATCGGGCCGCCCCTCTCAACTACAATGAGCAGTTCTTC. This gives the protein CSVEGDRAAPLNYNEQFF.